A selection of T cell receptor beta chains follows, all from one sample in a study of cytomegalovirus exposure and HLA in healthy donors. The method was immunoSEQ multiplex PCR; TCRdb's version includes in-frame clones alone and lacks a portion of them. There are around 190,000 clones in the sample; about 90% occur only once, and around 0.99% lies in the top ten. Sequencing used PBMCs. The origin of the receptors is a boy aged 2 to 10 in good health and CMV-seronegative. Each CDR3 is given with its conserved first and last residue. The D gene is left open where the match is weak. A row's size may be missing; if present it is once, few, many or a size class.

d_gene: .; v_gene: TRBV10-3; abundance: .; j_gene: TRBJ2-5; CDR3nt: TGTGCCATCAGTGACGGCTGGGGGGTAGGGGAGACCCAGTACTTC; CDR3aa: CAISDGWGVGETQYF
d_gene: .; v_gene: TRBV4-1; abundance: .; j_gene: TRBJ1-4; CDR3nt: TGCGCCAGTGGGGGGGTAAATGAAAAACTGTTTTTT; CDR3aa: CASGGVNEKLFF
d_gene: .; v_gene: TRBV27; abundance: .; j_gene: TRBJ1-1; CDR3nt: TGTGCCAGCAGTCTCACGGCAGGGTTGGGGATGAACACTGAAGCTTTCTTT; CDR3aa: CASSLTAGLGMNTEAFF
d_gene: TRBD1; v_gene: TRBV11-2; abundance: once; j_gene: TRBJ1-2; CDR3nt: TGTGCCAGCAGCCTTTCCCCGGGACAGGGTAGCTATGGCTACACCTTC; CDR3aa: CASSLSPGQGSYGYTF
d_gene: .; v_gene: TRBV5-1; abundance: .; j_gene: TRBJ1-5; CDR3nt: TGCGCCAGCAGCTTCCAGGGAAATCAGCCCCAGCATTTT; CDR3aa: CASSFQGNQPQHF
d_gene: TRBD1; v_gene: TRBV5-1; abundance: .; j_gene: TRBJ2-5; CDR3nt: TGCGCCAGCAGCAAGCAGGGGGTAAGGCAAGAGACCCAGTACTTC; CDR3aa: CASSKQGVRQETQYF
d_gene: .; v_gene: TRBV5-5; abundance: .; j_gene: TRBJ1-2; CDR3nt: TGTGCCAGCAGCTTGGTGGGACAAACCAACTATGGCTACACCTTC; CDR3aa: CASSLVGQTNYGYTF
d_gene: .; v_gene: TRBV28; abundance: .; j_gene: TRBJ2-2; CDR3nt: TGTGCCAGCAAAAAAAACTTAAACACCGGGGAGCTGTTTTTT; CDR3aa: CASKKNLNTGELFF
d_gene: .; v_gene: TRBV9; abundance: .; j_gene: TRBJ2-5; CDR3nt: TGTGCCAGCAGCCCGGTTTCTAGGCAAGAGACCCAGTACTTC; CDR3aa: CASSPVSRQETQYF
d_gene: .; v_gene: TRBV7-9; abundance: few; j_gene: TRBJ2-7; CDR3nt: TGTGCCAGCAGCTCCCCTCAAGAGGAGCAGTACTTC; CDR3aa: CASSSPQEEQYF
d_gene: TRBD2; v_gene: TRBV4-1; abundance: .; j_gene: TRBJ2-1; CDR3nt: TGCGCCAGCAGCCAAGTTTCCCCTCAGGCGGGAGGGCCCAATGAGCAGTTCTTC; CDR3aa: CASSQVSPQAGGPNEQFF
d_gene: TRBD2; v_gene: TRBV19; abundance: .; j_gene: TRBJ2-2; CDR3nt: TGTGCCAGTGCATTTAACCCCGGGGGGAGAAACACCGGGGAGCTGTTTTTT; CDR3aa: CASAFNPGGRNTGELFF
d_gene: TRBD1; v_gene: TRBV5-1; abundance: .; j_gene: TRBJ2-7; CDR3nt: TGCGCCAGCAGCTTAGAACAGGGGGTCCACGAGCAGTACTTC; CDR3aa: CASSLEQGVHEQYF
d_gene: TRBD1; v_gene: TRBV30; abundance: once; j_gene: TRBJ2-7; CDR3nt: TGTGCCTGGAGTGTACAGAGGGTTTACGGGACAGGGGGCGACGAGCAGTACTTC; CDR3aa: CAWSVQRVYGTGGDEQYF
d_gene: .; v_gene: TRBV19; abundance: .; j_gene: TRBJ1-3; CDR3nt: TGTGCCAGTTCCTCGGAGGCTGGAAACACCATATATTTT; CDR3aa: CASSSEAGNTIYF
d_gene: .; v_gene: TRBV5-6; abundance: once; j_gene: TRBJ2-7; CDR3nt: TGTGCCAGCAGCGCGCGTGGGCGGGGTGGGGAGCAGTACTTC; CDR3aa: CASSARGRGGEQYF
d_gene: TRBD1; v_gene: TRBV28; abundance: .; j_gene: TRBJ1-2; CDR3nt: TGTGCCAGCAGTTTGGGGACAAGGGGGCTGGGCGGCTACACCTTC; CDR3aa: CASSLGTRGLGGYTF
d_gene: TRBD2; v_gene: TRBV7-9; abundance: .; j_gene: TRBJ2-1; CDR3nt: TGTTCCAGCAGCGTGACTAGCGGGATGAATGAGCAGTTCTTC; CDR3aa: CSSSVTSGMNEQFF
d_gene: .; v_gene: TRBV10-1; abundance: .; j_gene: TRBJ1-1; CDR3nt: TGCGCCAGCAGTGAGTTCCCGGACTTGAACACTGAAGCTTTCTTT; CDR3aa: CASSEFPDLNTEAFF
d_gene: TRBD1; v_gene: TRBV29-1; abundance: .; j_gene: TRBJ1-1; CDR3nt: TGCAGCGTCGTACAGGGGGCGTTGGACACTGAAGCTTTCTTT; CDR3aa: CSVVQGALDTEAFF
d_gene: TRBD1; v_gene: TRBV10-3; abundance: .; j_gene: TRBJ1-4; CDR3nt: TGTGCCATCAGTACCGGGACAGGTCAGGAAAAACTGTTTTTT; CDR3aa: CAISTGTGQEKLFF
d_gene: .; v_gene: TRBV27; abundance: .; j_gene: TRBJ2-7; CDR3nt: TGTGCCAGCAGTGTAGGTCCAGGAGGGGTATACGAGCAGTACTTC; CDR3aa: CASSVGPGGVYEQYF
d_gene: TRBD1; v_gene: TRBV5-1; abundance: .; j_gene: TRBJ1-6; CDR3nt: TGCGCCAGCAGCTCGGCTGGGACAGGGGATGGAGATTCACCCCTCCACTTT; CDR3aa: CASSSAGTGDGDSPLHF
d_gene: .; v_gene: TRBV6-5; abundance: .; j_gene: TRBJ2-2; CDR3nt: TGTGCCAGCAGTCAATCCGGGGAGCTGTTTTTT; CDR3aa: CASSQSGELFF
d_gene: .; v_gene: TRBV30; abundance: .; j_gene: TRBJ2-7; CDR3nt: TGTGCCTGGGGGGGGGCGAACGAGCAGTACTTC; CDR3aa: CAWGGANEQYF
d_gene: TRBD1; v_gene: TRBV19; abundance: .; j_gene: TRBJ1-1; CDR3nt: TGTGCCAGTAGTCCACAGGGGAAAAACACTGAAGCTTTCTTT; CDR3aa: CASSPQGKNTEAFF
d_gene: TRBD1; v_gene: TRBV27; abundance: .; j_gene: TRBJ1-5; CDR3nt: TGTGCCAGCAGTCGACAGGGGGTTCGTCAGCCCCAGCATTTT; CDR3aa: CASSRQGVRQPQHF
d_gene: .; v_gene: TRBV9; abundance: few; j_gene: TRBJ1-4; CDR3nt: TGTGCCAGCAGCGTAGGTCGGAGTACGGGAAATGAAAAACTGTTTTTT; CDR3aa: CASSVGRSTGNEKLFF
d_gene: TRBD1; v_gene: TRBV30; abundance: .; j_gene: TRBJ2-7; CDR3nt: TGTGCCTGGCGGACAGGCTACGAGCAGTACTTC; CDR3aa: CAWRTGYEQYF
d_gene: .; v_gene: TRBV6-6; abundance: .; j_gene: TRBJ1-3; CDR3nt: TGTGCCAGCAGCCCCCTAGATCGGCCTGGAAACACCATATATTTT; CDR3aa: CASSPLDRPGNTIYF
d_gene: TRBD2; v_gene: TRBV6-6; abundance: .; j_gene: TRBJ2-7; CDR3nt: TGTGCCAGCAGTTTTCTAGCGGGGACCTACGAGCAGTACTTC; CDR3aa: CASSFLAGTYEQYF
d_gene: .; v_gene: TRBV27; abundance: .; j_gene: TRBJ2-7; CDR3nt: TGTGCCAGAATACCTCGCCGAAGGGGCTTCGGGTCCTACGAGCAGTACTTC; CDR3aa: CARIPRRRGFGSYEQYF
d_gene: .; v_gene: TRBV11-2; abundance: once; j_gene: TRBJ2-7; CDR3nt: TGTGCCAGCAGCTTAACCCGGGACAAGACCTACGAGCAGTACTTC; CDR3aa: CASSLTRDKTYEQYF
d_gene: .; v_gene: TRBV27; abundance: once; j_gene: TRBJ1-4; CDR3nt: TGTGCCAGCAGCACCCCGGGGGGAAAACTGTTTTTT; CDR3aa: CASSTPGGKLFF
d_gene: TRBD1; v_gene: TRBV28; abundance: .; j_gene: TRBJ2-7; CDR3nt: TGTGCCAGCAGCTCACTGACCCGCGCAGGGGGCACGGTCGAGCAGTACTTC; CDR3aa: CASSSLTRAGGTVEQYF
d_gene: .; v_gene: TRBV30; abundance: .; j_gene: TRBJ2-7; CDR3nt: TGTGCCTGGACCAACCAGGGTTCTGTCTCCTACGAGCAGTACTTC; CDR3aa: CAWTNQGSVSYEQYF